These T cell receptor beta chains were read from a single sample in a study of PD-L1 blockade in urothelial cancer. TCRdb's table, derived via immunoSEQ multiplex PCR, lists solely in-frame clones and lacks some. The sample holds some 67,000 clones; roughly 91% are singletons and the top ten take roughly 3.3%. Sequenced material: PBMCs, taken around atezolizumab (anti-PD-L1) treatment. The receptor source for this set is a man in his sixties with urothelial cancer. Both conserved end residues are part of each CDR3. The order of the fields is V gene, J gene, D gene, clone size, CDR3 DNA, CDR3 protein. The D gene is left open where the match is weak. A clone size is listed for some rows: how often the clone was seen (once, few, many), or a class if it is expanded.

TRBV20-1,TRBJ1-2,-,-,TGCAGTGCTAGCACAAGAATAGGCTACACCTTC,CSASTRIGYTF
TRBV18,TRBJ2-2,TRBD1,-,TGTGCCAGCTCAGATAATGACAGGGGAGCCGGGGAGCTGTTTTTT,CASSDNDRGAGELFF
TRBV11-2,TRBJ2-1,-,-,TGTGCCAGCAGCTCTCACCCGGGGTCATCCAGTGAGCAGTTCTTC,CASSSHPGSSSEQFF
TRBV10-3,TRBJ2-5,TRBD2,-,TGTGCCATCAGTGAGTCGGGAACGGGGGGGCCAGAGACCCAGTACTTC,CAISESGTGGPETQYF
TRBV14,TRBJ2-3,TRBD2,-,TGTGCCAGCAGCCAATGGTATCTAGCGGGGTACACAGATACGCAGTATTTT,CASSQWYLAGYTDTQYF
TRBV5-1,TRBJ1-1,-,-,TGCGCCAGCAGCATTCAGGGACAGAACACTGAAGCTTTCTTT,CASSIQGQNTEAFF
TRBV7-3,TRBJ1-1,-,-,TGTGCCAGCAGTCCAGGGTCGGAATATGATGAAGCTTTCTTT,CASSPGSEYDEAFF
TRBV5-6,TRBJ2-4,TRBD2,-,TGTGCCAGCAGCCCAGCGGGGGGAGACATTCAGTACTTC,CASSPAGGDIQYF
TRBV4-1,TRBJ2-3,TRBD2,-,TGCGCCAGCAGCCAAGAGGGCGGGAGATTCACAGATACGCAGTATTTT,CASSQEGGRFTDTQYF
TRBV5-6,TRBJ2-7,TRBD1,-,TGTGCCAGCAGCCTGGGACAGGGGGCATACGAGCAGTACTTC,CASSLGQGAYEQYF
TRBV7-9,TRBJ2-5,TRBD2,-,TGTGCCAGCAATACCGGGAGGTGGGGCGAGACCCAGTACTTC,CASNTGRWGETQYF
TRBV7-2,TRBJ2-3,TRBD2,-,TGTGCCAGCGGGAGCGGGAGGGCCCCAGATACGCAGTATTTT,CASGSGRAPDTQYF
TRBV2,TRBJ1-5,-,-,TGTGCCAGCAGTGCGGGGAATCAGCCCCAGCATTTT,CASSAGNQPQHF
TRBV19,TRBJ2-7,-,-,TGTGCCAGTAACTTACGGGCCAGGGGACCATCCTACGAGCAGTACTTC,CASNLRARGPSYEQYF
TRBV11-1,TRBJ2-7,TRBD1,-,TGTGCCACGTCTCCGGGACAGATCTACGAGCAGTACTTC,CATSPGQIYEQYF
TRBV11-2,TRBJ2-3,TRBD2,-,TGTGCCAGCAGCCTCATAGCGGGGAGGACAGATACGCAGTATTTT,CASSLIAGRTDTQYF
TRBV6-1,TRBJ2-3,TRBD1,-,TGTGCCAGCAGTGGGGACAGATACACAGATACGCAGTATTTT,CASSGDRYTDTQYF
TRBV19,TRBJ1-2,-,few,TGTGCCAGTAGTCCGGAAGGAGCCTATGGCTACACCTTC,CASSPEGAYGYTF
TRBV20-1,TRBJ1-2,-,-,TGCAGTGCTAGGGAGTTCTATGGCTACACCTTC,CSAREFYGYTF
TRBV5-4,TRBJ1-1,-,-,TGTGCCAGCAGCTTGGGGGGGCTTAACACTGAAGCTTTCTTT,CASSLGGLNTEAFF
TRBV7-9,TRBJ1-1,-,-,TGTGCCAGCAGCGACACAGGGAGAAACACTGAAGCTTTCTTT,CASSDTGRNTEAFF
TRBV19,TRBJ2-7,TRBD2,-,TGTGCCAGTAGTATAGCCCTCCAAGGGACTAGACCTTACGAGCAGTACTTC,CASSIALQGTRPYEQYF
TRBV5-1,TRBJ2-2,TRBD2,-,TGCGCCAGCAGCTTGACCGGGGGGATCACCGGGGAGCTGTTTTTT,CASSLTGGITGELFF
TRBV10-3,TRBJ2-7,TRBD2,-,TGTGCCATCAGTGAGCTTGGCGGGGGGTACGAGCAGTACTTC,CAISELGGGYEQYF
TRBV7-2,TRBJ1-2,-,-,TGTGCCAGCAGCTATACAGGGATCAGGGGCTACACCTTC,CASSYTGIRGYTF
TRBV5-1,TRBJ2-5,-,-,TGCGCCAGCAGCTTGTCGGTACCCCAAGAGACCCAGTACTTC,CASSLSVPQETQYF
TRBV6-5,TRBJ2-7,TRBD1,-,TGTGCCAGCAGTTACTCGAAACAGGGGGGATACGAGCAGTACTTC,CASSYSKQGGYEQYF
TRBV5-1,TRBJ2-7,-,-,TGCGCCAGCAGCTTGCCTAGCTACGAGCAGTACTTC,CASSLPSYEQYF
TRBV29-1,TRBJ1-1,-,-,TGCAGCGTTGTTACAGGGTACCCTGAAGCTTTCTTT,CSVVTGYPEAFF
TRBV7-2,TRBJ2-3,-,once,TGTGCCAGCAGCTTAGTATCCGGGAACTTGCAGTATTTT,CASSLVSGNLQYF
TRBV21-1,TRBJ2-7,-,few,TGTGCCAGCGGCCGGGTTGGTGACGCAGCACCCTACGAGCAGTACTTC,CASGRVGDAAPYEQYF
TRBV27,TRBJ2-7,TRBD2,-,TGTGCCAGCTTCCCTAGCGGGAGGGCGGGTTCCTACGAGCAGTACTTC,CASFPSGRAGSYEQYF
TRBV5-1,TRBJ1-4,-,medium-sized,TGCGCCAGCAGCTTGGCGGGGAACGGTGAAAAACTGTTTTTT,CASSLAGNGEKLFF
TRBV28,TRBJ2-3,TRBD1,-,TGTGCCAGCAGTTCGGACAGGGCAACGCAGTATTTT,CASSSDRATQYF
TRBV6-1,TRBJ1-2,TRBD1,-,TGTGCCAGCAGCACCGGGACAGGGAGGGACTATGGCTACACCTTC,CASSTGTGRDYGYTF
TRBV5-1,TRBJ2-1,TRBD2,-,TGCGCCAGCAGAGCCCGGGGGGGTATTTACAATGAGCAGTTCTTC,CASRARGGIYNEQFF
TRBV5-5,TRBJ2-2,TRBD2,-,TGTGCCAGCAGCCCTAGCGGAACGAACACCGGGGAGCTGTTTTTT,CASSPSGTNTGELFF
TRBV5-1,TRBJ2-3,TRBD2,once,TGCGCCAGCAGCTACTCCGGGACTAGCGGGGATACGCAGTATTTT,CASSYSGTSGDTQYF
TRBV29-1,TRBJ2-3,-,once,TGCAGCGTCGGGGCAGATACGCAGTATTTT,CSVGADTQYF
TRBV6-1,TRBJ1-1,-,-,TGTGCCAGCAGTGAGGTAGCAGGGCTGAGGGAAGCTTTCTTT,CASSEVAGLREAFF
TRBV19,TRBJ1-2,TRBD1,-,TGTGCCAGTAGTATTAACAGGGGTGAGGTGTATGGCTACACCTTC,CASSINRGEVYGYTF
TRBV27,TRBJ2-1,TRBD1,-,TGTGCCAGCAGTTTAGACAGGGTCGGTGATAATTACAATGAGCAGTTCTTC,CASSLDRVGDNYNEQFF
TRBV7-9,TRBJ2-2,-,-,TGTGCCAGCAGCTTTAGAGGCCCCGGGGAGCTGTTTTTT,CASSFRGPGELFF
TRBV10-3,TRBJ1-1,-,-,TGTGCCATCAATGGCCCGGGGAACACTGAAGCTTTCTTT,CAINGPGNTEAFF
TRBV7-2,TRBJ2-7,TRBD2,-,TGTGCCAGCAGCTTAGCAGGTAGCGGGAGGGTATACGAGCAGTACTTC,CASSLAGSGRVYEQYF